Listed below are T cell receptor beta chains from one sample, sequenced in a study of monozygotic twins with inflammatory bowel disease. After re-calling the 5' RACE reads, TCRdb lists one entry per CDR3 protein, DNA absent. The repertoire table contains about 160,000 distinct CDR3 sequences. The sample taken for sequencing was blood. These receptors all stem from a human donor with ulcerative colitis or Crohn's disease, or a healthy co-twin of an affected twin (not recorded which). Each CDR3 is given with its conserved first and last residue.

j_gene,v_gene,CDR3aa
TRBJ2-2,TRBV12-3/TRBV12-4,CASSQTGGDLGELFF
TRBJ1-5,TRBV7-3,CAGEIGVPHQPQHF
TRBJ1-1,TRBV28,CASSDPGGAEEAFF
TRBJ2-1,TRBV7-9,CASSLKGVDEQFF
TRBJ2-7,TRBV20-1,CSARSPGTSTYEQYF
TRBJ2-3,TRBV29-1,CSVGTSGVDSTDTQYF
TRBJ2-1,TRBV27,CASNQVRTGLDEQFF
TRBJ2-1,TRBV18,CASSPAGSGLNEQFF
TRBJ1-1,TRBV5-6,CASSRDRYTEAFF
TRBJ2-7,TRBV27,CASSLAGDPYEQYF
TRBJ2-7,TRBV7-9,CASSPYSNTGTYEQYF
TRBJ2-7,TRBV12-3/TRBV12-4,CASSFQGTYEQYF
TRBJ2-1,TRBV5-1,CASSLSQPNEQFF
TRBJ2-7,TRBV5-1,CASSNRDRGNEQYF
TRBJ1-2,TRBV7-9,CASSFGTGGDYGYTF
TRBJ2-3,TRBV5-1,CASSPGASTDTQYF
TRBJ1-1,TRBV20-1,CSAREGTVDGTEAFF
TRBJ2-1,TRBV7-9,CASSPPGTSYNEQFF
TRBJ1-6,TRBV12-5,CASGLSLSLSSYNSPLHF
TRBJ2-2,TRBV4-1,CASSQEVQGGVTGELFF
TRBJ1-2,TRBV12-3/TRBV12-4,CASSYWGKDGYTF
TRBJ2-5,TRBV7-6,CASSLVLGNWETQYF
TRBJ2-5,TRBV5-1,CASSFGQPYQETQYF
TRBJ1-1,TRBV7-2,CASSLGQESTEAFF
TRBJ1-6,TRBV7-2,CASSRGRYNSPLHF
TRBJ2-1,TRBV2,CASSSQGDYNEQFF
TRBJ2-3,TRBV18,CASSPAYVGDTQYF
TRBJ2-1,TRBV11-1,CASSLSGDRGYNEQFF
TRBJ2-6,TRBV11-2,CASSFRGAGANVLTF
TRBJ2-3,TRBV27,CASSLASGRNTQYF
TRBJ2-2,TRBV7-2,CASSLGWGSPRGGELFF
TRBJ2-3,TRBV3-1,CASSQGYGTDTQYF
TRBJ2-7,TRBV6-5,CASSYSSEGESYEQYF
TRBJ2-7,TRBV20-1,CSASSSNRDRGILEQYF
TRBJ1-2,TRBV7-9,CASSFPGITYGYTF
TRBJ2-4,TRBV5-1,CASSTRTGSTKNIQYF
TRBJ1-4,TRBV7-8,CASSRQALNEKLFF